The 28 T cell receptor beta chains in this list originate from one sample, sequenced in a study of cytomegalovirus exposure and HLA in healthy donors. With 60 Vbeta and 13 Jbeta primers, the PCR was carried out. Some clones are missing from TCRdb's copy, which holds only in-frame ones; the method was immunoSEQ multiplex PCR. Among 140,000 to 150,000 clones listed, 60% to 85% were seen once. The sequenced sample consisted of PBMCs. The receptors come from a man younger than 45 in good health and CMV-seronegative.

The V gene is TRBV2, the J gene TRBJ1-2; no firm D call. This CDR3 has 13 amino acids. CDR1 is SNHLY and CDR2 is FYNNEI in the germline V gene. Trimming removed 1 base from V and 2 bases from J, with 5 bases in between. In DNA, the CDR3 is TGTGCCAGCAGTGAAGGAGTGAACTATGGCTACACCTTC. It yields the protein CASSEGVNYGYTF.

This clone was recorded a few times. The V call is TRBV4-2, the J call TRBJ2-2; possibly TRBD1 for D (6 bases). In germline, CDR1 is LGHNA, CDR2 YNFKEQ. CDR3 size: 16 residues. Trimming took 0 bases from V and 0 from J, leaving 8 bases between them. CDR3 DNA: TGTGCCAGCAGCCAAGATGGGGGCCCGAACACCGGGGAGCTGTTTTTT. This encodes CASSQDGGPNTGELFF.

The rearrangement links TRBV11-2 to TRBJ2-7; D is unresolved. V lost 3 bases to trimming and J lost 2 bases, with 14 bases between them. This CDR3 is 15 amino acids long. Germline V gene sequence: CDR1 SGHAT, CDR2 FQNNGV. Here the CDR3 DNA reads TGTGCCAGCAGCTTCCAGGTGACACCCACCTACGAGCAGTACTTC. Its translation is CASSFQVTPTYEQYF.

This sequence joins TRBV10-3 and TRBJ1-1; possible D gene TRBD1, 6 bases. Germline values: CDR1 ENHRY, CDR2 SYGVKD. V lost 9 bases, J lost 2 bases, and 10 bases lay in between. CDR3 length equals 12 residues. The CDR3 DNA reads as TGTGCCATTAAGGACAGAAACACTGAAGCTTTCTTT. Translating gives CAIKDRNTEAFF.

V usage is TRBV7-8 and J usage is TRBJ1-1; 8 bases match TRBD1. CDR3 length equals 16 residues. V lost 1 base and J lost 1; bases outside the gene matches: 5. CDR1 is SGHVS, CDR2 FQNEAQ, per germline. The CDR3 loop is CASSLGGTGPNTEAFF. The CDR3 DNA is TGTGCCAGCAGCTTAGGGGGGACAGGACCGAACACTGAAGCTTTCTTT.

This chain uses TRBV5-4 with TRBJ1-2, with TRBD1 identical over 11 bases. The trim removed 5 bases at V and 4 bases at J, leaving 4 bases unmatched. Looked up from germline, CDR1 is SGHNT and CDR2 is YYREEE (reference sequence). This CDR3 contains 14 residues. CDR3 sequence reads: CASRAGTGGYGYTF. The CDR3 nucleotides read TGTGCCAGCAGGGCCGGGACAGGGGGCTATGGCTACACCTTC.

A single count supports this clone. The chain couples TRBV7-2 to TRBJ2-7, with D possibly TRBD2 on 6 matching bases. Germline V gene data show CDR1 as SGHTA and CDR2 as FQGNSA. The CDR3 is made up of 16 amino acids. Trimming left V 2 bases short and J 7 bases short, with 21 bases between. This CDR3 is CASSLYGAGLGGEQYF. CDR3 nucleotide sequence: TGTGCCAGCAGCTTATATGGAGCGGGCTTGGGGGGTGAGCAGTACTTC. Using reference TRBV7-2 and TRBJ2-7 for the parts outside the CDR3, the full variable domain is GAGVSQSPSNKVTEKGKDVELRCDPISGHTALYWYRQSLGQGLEFLIYFQGNSAPDKSGLPSDRFSAERTGGSVSTLTIQRTQQEDSAVYLCASSLYGAGLGGEQYFGPGTRLTVT.

In DNA, the CDR3 is TGTGCCAGCACTCCAAGAACCCGGGCTCAAACGGGGAGTAGGCGGAATGAGCAGTTCTTC. This sequence encodes CASTPRTRAQTGSRRNEQFF. The chain links TRBV28 to TRBJ2-1, with D possibly TRBD2 on 5 matching bases. The CDR3 has 20 residues. Germline V gene lookup returns CDR1 MDHEN and CDR2 SYDVKM. V was cut by 7 bases and J by 7 bases, with 35 bases left in between.

The chain joins TRBV6-5 to TRBJ2-7; D is uncertain. The CDR3 extends over 13 amino acids. In germline, CDR1 is MNHEY, CDR2 SVGAGI. With 2 bases removed from V and 2 bases from J, the gap between germline ends came to 7 bases. CDR3 nucleotides: TGTGCCAGCAGTTACGACATTACCTACGAGCAGTACTTC. It is translated as CASSYDITYEQYF.

This chain connects TRBV5-1 to TRBJ2-7; 8 nucleotides align to TRBD1. There are 14 residues in the CDR3. Losses at the gene ends were 5 bases for V and 5 bases for J; bases not matched to a gene: 9. CDR1 and CDR2 from the germline V gene are SGHRS and YFSETQ. The CDR3 region is CASSQDRVSDEQYF. The CDR3 coding sequence is TGCGCCAGCAGTCAGGACAGGGTGAGTGACGAGCAGTACTTC. Filled out from reference TRBV5-1 and TRBJ2-7, the complete variable domain reads KAGVTQTPRYLIKTRGQQVTLSCSPISGHRSVSWYQQTPGQGLQFLFEYFSETQRNKGNFPGRFSGRQFSNSRSEMNVSTLELGDSALYLCASSQDRVSDEQYFGPGTRLTVT.

The chain has TRBV15 and TRBJ2-2, with TRBD2 matching 8 bases. The CDR3 totals 17 residues. V trimming: 4 bases; J trimming: 2 bases; junction bases outside the gene matches: 9. Germline CDR1 and CDR2: LNHNV and YYDKDF (reference sequence). The CDR3 region has the DNA TGTGCCACCAGCAAGGTTCCCGCGGGGGGAAACACCGGGGAGCTGTTTTTT. Its translation: CATSKVPAGGNTGELFF. The full variable domain, its missing parts supplied by reference TRBV15 and TRBJ2-2, is DAMVIQNPRYQVTQFGKPVTLSCSQTLNHNVMYWYQQKSSQAPKLLFHYYDKDFNNEADTPDNFQSRRPNTSFCFLDIRSPGLGDTAMYLCATSKVPAGGNTGELFFGEGSRLTVL.

This chain connects TRBV5-1 to TRBJ1-4; the D gene is possibly TRBD1 (6 bases). The germline V and J ends were trimmed by 0 bases and 7 bases, with 10 bases remaining between them. The CDR3 contains 14 residues. Per the germline V gene, CDR1 is SGHRS and CDR2 is YFSETQ. The CDR3 DNA sequence: TGCGCCAGCAGCTTGGGGACAGAGGGTGAAAAACTGTTTTTT. Translating it yields CASSLGTEGEKLFF.

This chain connects TRBV29-1 to TRBJ2-3; 8 positions agree with TRBD1. V trimming: 5 bases; J trimming: 1 base; junction bases outside the gene matches: 11. This CDR3 region has 16 residues. CDR1 and CDR2 from the germline V gene are SQVTM and ANQGSEA. CDR3 amino acids: CSVSGQGERGTDTQYF. The CDR3 DNA sequence: TGCAGCGTTAGTGGACAGGGAGAAAGGGGCACAGATACGCAGTATTTT.

This clone came up once. The chain has TRBV5-1 and TRBJ1-5, with D perhaps matching TRBD1 (5 bases). V lost 4 bases, J lost 7 bases, and 18 bases lay in between. The germline CDR1 and CDR2 sequences are SGHRS and YFSETQ. The CDR3 contains 15 residues. CDR3 in DNA: TGCGCCAGCAGCCAATCGGGCACGGGGGAACAGCCCCAGCATTTT. Residues: CASSQSGTGEQPQHF.

V gene TRBV7-8 combines with J gene TRBJ2-2, with D maybe TRBD2 (6 bases). Germline V gives CDR1 SGHVS, CDR2 FQNEAQ. The CDR3 is made up of 18 amino acids. The V end lost 6 bases, the J end lost 0 bases, and 20 bases lay between the germline ends. The CDR3, as DNA: TGTGCCAGCAGAAACCCGGGGCTAGCGAGCGCGAACACCGGGGAGCTGTTTTTT. Its protein is CASRNPGLASANTGELFF. Drawing the rest from reference TRBV7-8 and TRBJ2-2, the complete variable domain is GAGVSQSPRYKVAKRGQDVALRCDPISGHVSLFWYQQALGQGPEFLTYFQNEAQLDKSGLPSDRFFAERPEGSVSTLKIQRTQQEDSAVYLCASRNPGLASANTGELFFGEGSRLTVL.

The V call is TRBV6-1, the J call TRBJ1-2, with 7 bases that match TRBD1. The CDR3 totals 14 residues. V was pared by 2 bases and J by 7 bases, with 7 bases of the junction left unmatched. The germline CDR1 and CDR2 sequences are MNHNS and SASEGT. DNA of the CDR3: TGTGCCAGCAGTGAAAGAGACAGGGCGGCTGGCTACACCTTC. Amino acid sequence: CASSERDRAAGYTF.

The table lists this clone with a few counts. The chain employs TRBV10-3 and TRBJ2-7; D perhaps matches TRBD2 (5 bases). V was pared by 7 bases and J by 1 base, with 11 bases between. The CDR3 has 13 amino acids. Looked up from germline, CDR1 is ENHRY and CDR2 is SYGVKD. CDR3 amino acids: CAITPTNSYEQYF. The CDR3 DNA sequence: TGTGCCATCACCCCGACTAATTCCTACGAGCAGTACTTC.

This clone occurred a few times. The chain links TRBV9 to TRBJ1-2; D uncertain. V was shortened by 2 bases and J by 4 bases, with 15 bases between the two germline ends. The length of the CDR3 is 15 residues. The germline CDR1 and CDR2 sequences are SGDLS and YYNGEE. CDR3 nucleotides: TGTGCCAGCAGCGTCGCCGGGAGCTCTCCCTATGGCTACACCTTC. It specifies CASSVAGSSPYGYTF. The full variable domain, with the rest looked up from reference TRBV9 and TRBJ1-2, is DSGVTQTPKHLITATGQRVTLRCSPRSGDLSVYWYQQSLDQGLQFLIQYYNGEERAKGNILERFSAQQFPDLHSELNLSSLELGDSALYFCASSVAGSSPYGYTFGSGTRLTVV.

The rearrangement uses TRBV28 and TRBJ2-7; TRBD2 aligns across 14 bases. Germline CDR1 and CDR2: MDHEN and SYDVKM. Trimming removed 6 bases from V and 4 bases from J; junction bases left unmatched: 8. The CDR3 length is 16 residues. This chain's CDR3 is CASRGLAGALTYEQYF. The CDR3 DNA reads as TGTGCCAGCAGGGGACTAGCGGGAGCCCTTACTTACGAGCAGTACTTC.

The V call is TRBV5-1, the J call TRBJ1-2; D is uncertain. V was pared by 2 bases and J by 3 bases, with 8 bases between. The CDR3 runs to 13 residues. Looked up from germline, CDR1 is SGHRS and CDR2 is YFSETQ. CDR3 protein: CASSLSNDYGYTF. The CDR3 region has the DNA TGCGCCAGCAGCTTATCTAACGACTATGGCTACACCTTC. Combining the CDR3 with reference TRBV5-1 and TRBJ1-2 gives the whole variable domain KAGVTQTPRYLIKTRGQQVTLSCSPISGHRSVSWYQQTPGQGLQFLFEYFSETQRNKGNFPGRFSGRQFSNSRSEMNVSTLELGDSALYLCASSLSNDYGYTFGSGTRLTVV.

In its sample, this clone was seen once. The chain links TRBV7-2 to TRBJ2-1; D might be TRBD1 (6 bases). Trimming removed 5 bases at V and 7 bases at J, with 21 bases between. Germline CDR1 is SGHTA and CDR2 is FQGNSA. The CDR3 length is 16 residues. The CDR3 protein is CASSVQGTKRWNEQFF. CDR3 bases: TGTGCCAGCAGCGTACAGGGCACCAAGCGGTGGAATGAGCAGTTCTTC.

The chain joins TRBV10-3 to TRBJ1-2; D not resolved. Germline-derived CDR1 and CDR2 are ENHRY and SYGVKD. The CDR3 length is 13 residues. Between the trimmed V and J ends, which lost 4 bases and 5 bases, there was a span of 11 bases. The CDR3 DNA reads as TGTGCCATCAGTGGAGTACAGCTTTATGGCTACACCTTC. Its translation is CAISGVQLYGYTF.

CDR3: CASRDQAEAFF. DNA for the CDR3: TGCGCCAGCAGAGATCAGGCTGAAGCTTTCTTT. The chain links TRBV5-1 to TRBJ1-1, with unresolved D. This CDR3 contains 11 residues. Germline lookup yields CDR1 SGHRS and CDR2 YFSETQ. Trimming pared 5 bases from V and 6 bases from J, leaving 8 bases between.

This clone was detected a few times. This chain uses TRBV6-1 with TRBJ2-7; 9 bases align to TRBD2. Trimming cost V 4 bases and J 4 bases; bases outside gene matches: 11. The CDR3 length is 16 residues. Germline CDR1 and CDR2: MNHNS and SASEGT. The CDR3 reads CASSGIVAGAIYEQYF. DNA for the CDR3: TGTGCCAGCAGTGGTATAGTAGCGGGGGCGATTTACGAGCAGTACTTC.

The J gene is TRBJ2-2, the V gene TRBV19; D is possibly TRBD2 (6 bases). Germline CDR1 reads LNHDA; CDR2 reads SQIVND (reference sequence). V gave up 1 base and J gave up 6 bases, with 6 bases separating them. The CDR3 sequence is 13 residues long. CDR3 protein: CASSIGGAGELFF. CDR3 in DNA: TGTGCCAGTAGTATAGGCGGGGCCGGGGAGCTGTTTTTT.

This clone has more than one count but fewer than ten. The V gene is TRBV7-3, the J gene TRBJ1-1; perhaps TRBD1 as D (5 bases). The CDR3 runs 14 residues. Germline V gives CDR1 SGHTA, CDR2 FQGTGA. Deletions cut 5 bases from V and 1 base from J, with 11 bases between. DNA of the CDR3: TGTGCCAGCAGCCGTTCCGGACAGAACACTGAAGCTTTCTTT. The encoded protein is CASSRSGQNTEAFF.

The rearrangement uses TRBV7-8 and TRBJ2-7, with 11 bases fitting TRBD2. The CDR3 covers 14 residues. V gave up 10 bases and J gave up 7 bases; unmatched junction bases: 12. Per germline, CDR1 SGHVS and CDR2 FQNEAQ. CDR3 in amino acids: CATYEGLAVGEQYF. The CDR3 DNA reads as TGTGCCACTTACGAGGGACTAGCGGTGGGAGAGCAGTACTTC.

The rearrangement joins TRBV28 to TRBJ2-7; D possibly corresponds to TRBD1 (6 bases). Trimming shortened V by 8 bases and J by 2 bases, and 28 bases separated the two germline ends. CDR3 length: 18 amino acids. Per germline, CDR1 MDHEN and CDR2 SYDVKM. The CDR3 sequence is CASASLGGGFRGAYEQYF. The CDR3 DNA sequence: TGTGCCAGCGCTAGTTTGGGCGGCGGGTTCAGGGGCGCCTACGAGCAGTACTTC.